A selection of T cell receptor beta chains follows, all from one sample in a study of T cells in localized non-small cell lung cancer. Produced via immunoSEQ multiplex PCR; TCRdb's table is partial and in-frame only. The table includes about 54,000 clones, about 85% detected once. Here the sequenced sample was peripheral blood, taken before any cancer treatment. Receptors were obtained from a female donor of 60 years or more with stage II squamous cell lung carcinoma. CDR3s include the opening cysteine and the closing phenylalanine or tryptophan. D genes are given only for firm matches. Clone size is stated in some rows and not others, as once, few, many or a class when expanded.

CDR3 protein	CDR3 DNA	V gene	J gene	D gene	clone size
CASTKLAGGLQLFF	TGTGCCAGCACCAAACTAGCGGGGGGGTTACAGCTGTTTTTT	TRBV6-5	TRBJ2-2	TRBD2	.
CASSEGIGQPQHF	TGTGCCAGCAGTGAAGGGATAGGTCAGCCCCAGCATTTT	TRBV6-4	TRBJ1-5	.	.
CASSEGGVRPQHF	TGTGCCAGCAGTGAAGGGGGAGTCCGGCCCCAGCATTTT	TRBV2	TRBJ1-5	.	.
CASSDRTGRNTEAFF	TGTGCCAGCAGTGACCGGACAGGGAGGAACACTGAAGCTTTCTTT	TRBV6-6	TRBJ1-1	TRBD1	.
CASSIGAQPQHF	TGTGCCAGTAGTATAGGTGCTCAGCCCCAGCATTTT	TRBV19	TRBJ1-5	.	.
CASSMRAGTYLYNEQFF	TGTGCCAGCAGCATGCGGGCAGGCACCTACCTCTACAATGAGCAGTTCTTC	TRBV5-4	TRBJ2-1	.	few
CASSLGVRGGRDEQYF	TGTGCCAGCAGCTTGGGGGTGCGGGGGGGCCGGGACGAGCAGTACTTC	TRBV5-6	TRBJ2-7	TRBD2	.
CASSLRQDYGYTF	TGTGCCAGCAGTTTACGACAGGACTATGGCTACACCTTC	TRBV27	TRBJ1-2	.	many
CASRLTGTLNTEAFF	TGTGCCAGCAGGCTGACAGGAACCCTGAACACTGAAGCTTTCTTT	TRBV6-5	TRBJ1-1	.	.
CASSLSMGRHTEAFF	TGTGCCAGCAGTCTTAGCATGGGGCGGCACACTGAAGCTTTCTTT	TRBV25-1	TRBJ1-1	.	.
CASSQGQGQGREKLFF	TGTGCCAGCAGCCAAGGACAGGGACAGGGCCGTGAAAAACTGTTTTTT	TRBV4-2	TRBJ1-4	TRBD1	.
CASSSGRYTEAFF	TGCGCCAGCAGCTCGGGAAGGTACACTGAAGCTTTCTTT	TRBV5-1	TRBJ1-1	.	.
CASSPQGGGDTEAFF	TGTGCCAGCAGCCCCCAGGGGGGAGGGGACACTGAAGCTTTCTTT	TRBV7-2	TRBJ1-1	TRBD1	.
CASSVNGNYGYTF	TGTGCCAGCAGCGTTAACGGAAACTATGGCTACACCTTC	TRBV9	TRBJ1-2	.	.
CATSRDFGRGETQYF	TGTGCCACCAGCAGAGATTTCGGGAGAGGTGAGACCCAGTACTTC	TRBV15	TRBJ2-5	.	.
CASSPRTSGGAFRETQYF	TGTGCCAGTAGTCCCAGGACTAGCGGGGGGGCTTTTAGAGAGACCCAGTACTTC	TRBV19	TRBJ2-5	TRBD2	.